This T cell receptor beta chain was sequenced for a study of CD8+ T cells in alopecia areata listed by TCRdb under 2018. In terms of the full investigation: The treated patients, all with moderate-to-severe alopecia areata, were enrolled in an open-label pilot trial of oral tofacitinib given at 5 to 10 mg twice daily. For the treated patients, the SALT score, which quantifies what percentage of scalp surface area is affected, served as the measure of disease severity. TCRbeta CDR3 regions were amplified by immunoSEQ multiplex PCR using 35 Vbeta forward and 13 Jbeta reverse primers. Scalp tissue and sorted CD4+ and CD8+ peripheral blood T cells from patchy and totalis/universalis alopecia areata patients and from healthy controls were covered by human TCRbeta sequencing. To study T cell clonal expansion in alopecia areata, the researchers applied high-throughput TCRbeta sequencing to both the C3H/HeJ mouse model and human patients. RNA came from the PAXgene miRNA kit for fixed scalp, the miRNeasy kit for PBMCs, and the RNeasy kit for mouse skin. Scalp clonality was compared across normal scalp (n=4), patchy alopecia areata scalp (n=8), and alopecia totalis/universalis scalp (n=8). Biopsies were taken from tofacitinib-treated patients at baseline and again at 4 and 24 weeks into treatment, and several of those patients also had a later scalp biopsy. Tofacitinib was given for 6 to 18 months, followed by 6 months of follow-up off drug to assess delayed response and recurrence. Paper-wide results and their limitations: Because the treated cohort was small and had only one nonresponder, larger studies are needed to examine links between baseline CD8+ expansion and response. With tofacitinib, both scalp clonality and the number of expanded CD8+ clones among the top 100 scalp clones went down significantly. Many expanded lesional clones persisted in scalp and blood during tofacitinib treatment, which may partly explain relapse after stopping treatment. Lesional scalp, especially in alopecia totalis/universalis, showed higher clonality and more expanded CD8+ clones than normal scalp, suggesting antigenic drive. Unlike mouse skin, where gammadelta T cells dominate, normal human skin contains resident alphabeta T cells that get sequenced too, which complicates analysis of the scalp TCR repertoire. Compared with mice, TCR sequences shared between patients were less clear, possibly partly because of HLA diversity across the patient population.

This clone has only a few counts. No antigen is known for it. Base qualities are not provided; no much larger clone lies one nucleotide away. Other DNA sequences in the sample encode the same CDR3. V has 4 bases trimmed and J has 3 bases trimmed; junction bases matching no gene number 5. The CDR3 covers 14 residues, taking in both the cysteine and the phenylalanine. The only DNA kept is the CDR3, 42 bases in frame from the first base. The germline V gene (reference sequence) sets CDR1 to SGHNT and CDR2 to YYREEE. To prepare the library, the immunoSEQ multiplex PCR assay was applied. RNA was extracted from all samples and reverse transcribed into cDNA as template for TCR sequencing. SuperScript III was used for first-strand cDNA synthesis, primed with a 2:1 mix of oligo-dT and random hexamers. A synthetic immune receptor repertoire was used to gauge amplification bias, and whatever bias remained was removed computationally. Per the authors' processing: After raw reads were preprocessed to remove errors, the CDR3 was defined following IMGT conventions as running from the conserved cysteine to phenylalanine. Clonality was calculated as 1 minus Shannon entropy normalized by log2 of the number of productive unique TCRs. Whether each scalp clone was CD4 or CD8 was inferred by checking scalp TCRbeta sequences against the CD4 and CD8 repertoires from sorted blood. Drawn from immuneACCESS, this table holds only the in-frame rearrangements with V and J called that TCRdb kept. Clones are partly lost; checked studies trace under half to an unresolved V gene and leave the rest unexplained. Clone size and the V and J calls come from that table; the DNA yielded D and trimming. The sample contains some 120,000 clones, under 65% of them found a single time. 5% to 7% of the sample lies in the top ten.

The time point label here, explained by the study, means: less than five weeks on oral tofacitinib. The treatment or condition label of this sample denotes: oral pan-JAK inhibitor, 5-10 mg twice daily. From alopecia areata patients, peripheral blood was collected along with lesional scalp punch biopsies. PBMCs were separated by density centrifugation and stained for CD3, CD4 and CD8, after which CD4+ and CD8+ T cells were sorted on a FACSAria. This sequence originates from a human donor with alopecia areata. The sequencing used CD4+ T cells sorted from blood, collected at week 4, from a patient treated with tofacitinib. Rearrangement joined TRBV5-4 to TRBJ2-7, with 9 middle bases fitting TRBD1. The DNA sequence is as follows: TGTGCCAGCAGCCCGGGACAGGGCGACTACGAGCAGTACTTC. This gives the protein CASSPGQGDYEQYF.